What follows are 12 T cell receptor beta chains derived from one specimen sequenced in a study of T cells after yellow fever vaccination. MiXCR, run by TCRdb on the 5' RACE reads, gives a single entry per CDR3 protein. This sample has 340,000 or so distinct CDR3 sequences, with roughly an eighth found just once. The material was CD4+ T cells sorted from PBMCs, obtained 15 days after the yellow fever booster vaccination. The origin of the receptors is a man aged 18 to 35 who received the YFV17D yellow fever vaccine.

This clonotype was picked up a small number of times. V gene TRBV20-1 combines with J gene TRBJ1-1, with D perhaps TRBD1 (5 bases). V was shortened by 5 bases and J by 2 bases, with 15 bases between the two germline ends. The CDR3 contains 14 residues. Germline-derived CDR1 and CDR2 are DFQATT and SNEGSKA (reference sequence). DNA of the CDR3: TGCAGTGCTCTCCCGGCAGGGATAAACACTGAAGCTTTCTTT. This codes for CSALPAGINTEAFF.

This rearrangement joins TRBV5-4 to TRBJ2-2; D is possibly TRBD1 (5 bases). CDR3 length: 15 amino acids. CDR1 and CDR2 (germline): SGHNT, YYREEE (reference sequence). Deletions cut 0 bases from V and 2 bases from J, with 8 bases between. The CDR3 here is CASSLVTANTGELFF. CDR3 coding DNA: TGTGCCAGCAGCTTGGTGACAGCTAACACCGGGGAGCTGTTTTTT.

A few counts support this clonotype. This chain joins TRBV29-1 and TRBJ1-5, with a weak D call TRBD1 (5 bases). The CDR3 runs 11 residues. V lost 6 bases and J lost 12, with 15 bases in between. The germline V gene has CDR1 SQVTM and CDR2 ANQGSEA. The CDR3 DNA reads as TGCAGCGTGGGGGACTTCTCACTCCAGCATTTT. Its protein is CSVGDFSLQHF.

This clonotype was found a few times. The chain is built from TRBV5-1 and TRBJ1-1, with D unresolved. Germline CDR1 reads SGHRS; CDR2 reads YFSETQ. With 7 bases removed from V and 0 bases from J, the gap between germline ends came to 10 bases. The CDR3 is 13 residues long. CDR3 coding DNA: TGCGCCAGCCATACAGACGTGAACACTGAAGCTTTCTTT. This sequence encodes CASHTDVNTEAFF.

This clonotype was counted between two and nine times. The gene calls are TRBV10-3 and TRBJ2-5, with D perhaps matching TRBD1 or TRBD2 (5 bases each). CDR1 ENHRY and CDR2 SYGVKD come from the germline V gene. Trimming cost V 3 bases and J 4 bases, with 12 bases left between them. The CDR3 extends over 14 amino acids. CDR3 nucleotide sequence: TGTGCCATCAGTGATAGCCGTGGGGGAGAGACCCAGTACTTC. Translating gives CAISDSRGGETQYF.

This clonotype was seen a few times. The CDR3 is CASSLVPGRTEAFF. The CDR3 DNA is TGCGCCAGCAGCTTGGTTCCGGGGAGAACTGAAGCTTTCTTT. This chain joins TRBV5-1 and TRBJ1-1; D is undetermined. Trimming shortened V by 0 bases and J by 5 bases, and 11 bases separated the two germline ends. The germline gives CDR1 SGHRS, CDR2 YFSETQ. The length of the CDR3 is 14 residues.

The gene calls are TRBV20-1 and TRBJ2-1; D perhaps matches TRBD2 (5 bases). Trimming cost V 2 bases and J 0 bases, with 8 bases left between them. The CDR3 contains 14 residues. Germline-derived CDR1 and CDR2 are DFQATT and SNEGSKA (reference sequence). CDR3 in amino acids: CSARLGSSYNEQFF. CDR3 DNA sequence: TGCAGTGCTAGACTGGGGAGCTCCTACAATGAGCAGTTCTTC.

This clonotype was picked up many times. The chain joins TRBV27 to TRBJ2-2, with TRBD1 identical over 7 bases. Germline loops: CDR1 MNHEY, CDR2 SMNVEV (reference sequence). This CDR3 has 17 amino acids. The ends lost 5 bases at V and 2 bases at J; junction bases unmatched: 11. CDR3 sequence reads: CASSTRDSGTNTGELFF. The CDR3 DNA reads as TGTGCCAGCAGTACGAGGGACAGCGGAACTAACACCGGGGAGCTGTTTTTT.

CDR3 sequence reads: CASSLRARYNEQFF. For the CDR3, the DNA is TGTGCCAGCAGTTTGAGGGCCCGTTACAATGAGCAGTTCTTC. The V gene is TRBV12-3 or TRBV12-4, the J gene TRBJ2-1; D is possibly TRBD2 (5 bases). This CDR3 contains 14 residues. Deletions cut 3 bases from V and 4 bases from J, with 10 bases between.

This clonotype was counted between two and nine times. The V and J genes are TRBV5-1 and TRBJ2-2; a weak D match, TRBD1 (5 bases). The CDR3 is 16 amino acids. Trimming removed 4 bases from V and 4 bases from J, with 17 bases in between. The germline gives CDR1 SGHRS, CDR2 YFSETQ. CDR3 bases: TGCGCCAGCAGCCAAACAGGCTCTCCACTCACCGGGGAGCTGTTTTTT. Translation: CASSQTGSPLTGELFF.

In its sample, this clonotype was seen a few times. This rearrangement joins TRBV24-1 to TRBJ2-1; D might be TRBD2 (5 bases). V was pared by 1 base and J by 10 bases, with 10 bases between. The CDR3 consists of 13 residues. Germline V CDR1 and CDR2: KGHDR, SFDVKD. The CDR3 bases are TGTGCCACCAGTGATTTCGCCTCGGGAGAGCAGTTCTTC. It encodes CATSDFASGEQFF.

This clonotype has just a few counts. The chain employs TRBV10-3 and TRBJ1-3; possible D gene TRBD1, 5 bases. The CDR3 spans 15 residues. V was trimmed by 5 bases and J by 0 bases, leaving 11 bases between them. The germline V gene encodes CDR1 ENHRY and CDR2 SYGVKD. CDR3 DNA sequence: TGTGCCATCAGTTTCGGGGCCTACTCTGGAAACACCATATATTTT. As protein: CAISFGAYSGNTIYF.